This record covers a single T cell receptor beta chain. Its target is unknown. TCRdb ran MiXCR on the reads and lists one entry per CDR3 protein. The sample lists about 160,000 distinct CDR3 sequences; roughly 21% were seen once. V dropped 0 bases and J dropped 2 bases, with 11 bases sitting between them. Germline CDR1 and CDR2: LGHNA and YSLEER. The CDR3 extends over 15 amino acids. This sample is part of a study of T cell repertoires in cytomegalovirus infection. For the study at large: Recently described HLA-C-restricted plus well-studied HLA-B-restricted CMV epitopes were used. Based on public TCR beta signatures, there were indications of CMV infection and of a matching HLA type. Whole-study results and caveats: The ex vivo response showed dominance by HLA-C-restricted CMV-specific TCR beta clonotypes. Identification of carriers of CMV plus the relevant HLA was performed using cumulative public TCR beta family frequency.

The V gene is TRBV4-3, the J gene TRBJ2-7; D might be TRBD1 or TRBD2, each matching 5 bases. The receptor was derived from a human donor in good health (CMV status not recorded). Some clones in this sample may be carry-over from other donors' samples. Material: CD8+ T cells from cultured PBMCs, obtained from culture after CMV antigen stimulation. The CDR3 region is CASSQDRDGAYEQYF. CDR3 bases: TGCGCCAGCAGCCAAGATAGGGACGGAGCCTACGAGCAGTACTTC.